The sequence of this T cell receptor beta chain was determined in a study of shared clonotypes between healthy human individuals. Across the study: The plates for each donor numbered three CD4 naive, three CD4 memory, two CD8 naive and one CD8 memory.

Deep was the level used in running the assay. Assay used: immunoSEQ multiplex PCR; TCRdb lists only in-frame clones, some missing. The profile shows nearly 1 million clones, over 60% of them singletons. CDR3 length equals 15 residues. The germline V gene has CDR1 SGHTA and CDR2 FQGTGA. J was trimmed by 5 bases and V by 0 bases; bases with no gene match: 5. This TCR derives from a man aged 18 to 35 in good health. This chain uses TRBV7-3 with TRBJ1-1; 8 bases line up with TRBD1. Sequencing was performed on memory CD4+ T cells sorted from blood. Subset described: CD45RA-negative fraction. Here the CDR3 reads CASSLTSDRGTEAFF. In DNA, the CDR3 is TGTGCCAGCAGCTTAACGAGCGACAGGGGAACTGAAGCTTTCTTT.